The 7 T cell receptor beta chains given below trace back to one sample, sequenced in a study of control samples from healthy donors and cancer patients. Repertoires were generated with immunoSEQ multiplex PCR, while TCRdb's copy carries only in-frame clones and drops some. The sample consists of about 69,000 clones, about 92% of them appearing once. Material for sequencing was PBMCs. These receptors came from a man aged 60 to 75 with colorectal cancer.

CDR3 sequence (DNA): TGCGCCAGCAGCTTTGATTGGGGCACTGAAGCTTTCTTT. It codes for CASSFDWGTEAFF. V usage is TRBV5-1 and J usage is TRBJ1-1; D unresolved. The CDR3 runs to 13 residues. The germline V gene encodes CDR1 SGHRS and CDR2 YFSETQ. V was clipped by 2 bases and J by 4 bases, with 9 bases between them.

The gene calls are TRBV5-1 and TRBJ2-2; TRBD1 agrees at 7 bases. Germline trimming cut 4 bases from V and 4 bases from J; bases unmatched to any gene: 10. This CDR3 comprises 16 residues. Germline-derived CDR1 and CDR2 are SGHRS and YFSETQ. CDR3 bases: TGCGCCAGCAGCCCCGGGACGACAGGGCCCACCGGGGAGCTGTTTTTT. It codes for CASSPGTTGPTGELFF.

The chain couples TRBV6-5 to TRBJ1-6; 8 nucleotides match TRBD1. Germline trimming cut 10 bases from V and 5 bases from J; bases unmatched to any gene: 7. The CDR3 contains 14 residues. Germline CDR1 reads MNHEY; CDR2 reads SVGAGI. Here the CDR3 DNA reads TGTGCCACCAGGACAGGGAGCAATAATTCACCCCTCCACTTT. It encodes CATRTGSNNSPLHF.

Only one count was recorded for this clone. The chain joins TRBV3-1 (or the pseudogene TRBV3-2) to TRBJ2-1; D is possibly TRBD1 (5 bases). Trimming cost V 7 bases and J 6 bases, with 13 bases left between them. Germline CDR1 is LGHDT and CDR2 is YNNKEL (reference sequence). The CDR3 extends over 13 amino acids. The DNA for the CDR3 is TGTGCCAGCACCGTTGGGGCCGTCAATGAGCAGTTCTTC. This sequence encodes CASTVGAVNEQFF.

V is TRBV7-2 and J is TRBJ1-5, with a tentative D call TRBD1 (6 bases). The germline V gene encodes CDR1 SGHTA and CDR2 FQGNSA. This CDR3 region has 14 residues. With 3 bases removed from V and 4 bases from J, the gap between germline ends came to 10 bases. The CDR3 bases are TGTGCCAGCAGCTTGGGCAGGGGAAATCAGCCCCAGCATTTT. This gives the protein CASSLGRGNQPQHF.

The gene calls are TRBV2 and TRBJ2-6; D unresolved. Between the trimmed V and J ends, which lost 10 bases and 2 bases, there was a span of 12 bases. Germline-derived CDR1 and CDR2 are SNHLY and FYNNEI. This CDR3 has 14 amino acids. In nucleotides, the CDR3 is TGTGCCATAGGTAACCGGGCTGGGGCCAACGTCCTGACTTTC. Translation: CAIGNRAGANVLTF. The full variable domain, its missing parts supplied by reference TRBV2 and TRBJ2-6, is EPEVTQTPSHQVTQMGQEVILRCVPISNHLYFYWYRQILGQKVEFLVSFYNNEISEKSEIFDDQFSVERPDGSNFTLKIRSTKLEDSAMYFCAIGNRAGANVLTFGAGSRLTVL.

The rearrangement uses TRBV6-5 and TRBJ1-5, with TRBD1 matching 7 bases. Trimming took 8 bases from V and 8 from J; bases not matched to a gene: 15. Per germline, CDR1 MNHEY and CDR2 SVGAGI. The CDR3 loop spans 15 amino acids. The DNA of the CDR3 is TGTGCCAGCTCTCGGTCGGCGACAGGGTTGGAGCCCCAGCATTTT. Translation: CASSRSATGLEPQHF.